These 8 T cell receptor beta chains were sequenced from one sample in a study of T cell repertoires in cytomegalovirus infection. In TCRdb, the reads were re-called with MiXCR into one record per CDR3 protein. The sample includes some 800,000 distinct CDR3 sequences, about 28% of them seen just once. These receptors have no identified antigens. The sample here was cultured CD8+ T cells from PBMCs, taken from culture after CMV antigen stimulation. The source is a human donor in good health (CMV status not recorded). Some clones in this sample may be carry-over from other donors' samples.

This chain joins TRBV12-3 or TRBV12-4 and TRBJ1-2; D may be TRBD1 (5 bases). Deletions cut 7 bases from V and 3 bases from J, with 21 bases between. The CDR3 has 16 amino acids. The CDR3 reads CASTPHPPGRDYGYTF. The CDR3 nucleotides read TGTGCCAGCACCCCTCATCCCCCAGGGAGGGACTATGGCTACACCTTC.

This clonotype was seen many times. The chain recombines TRBV7-2 with TRBJ2-5; D might be TRBD1 (6 bases). This CDR3 is 17 amino acids long. The germline gives CDR1 SGHTA, CDR2 FQGNSA. Trimming left V 5 bases short and J 5 bases short, with 24 bases between. The CDR3 loop reads CASSPRVQGLSLETQYF. CDR3 DNA sequence: TGTGCCAGCAGCCCCCGGGTGCAGGGGTTGAGTTTGGAGACCCAGTACTTC.

The table lists this clonotype with many counts. The J gene is TRBJ2-1, the V gene TRBV7-2; 10 bases map to TRBD1. Germline-derived CDR1 and CDR2 are SGHTA and FQGNSA. The CDR3 is 15 amino acids. With V trimmed by 5 bases and J by 8 bases, 9 bases remained unmatched. The DNA of the CDR3 is TGTGCCAGCAGCGAGGGACAGGGGAAGTGGTATGAGCAGTTCTTC. Translation: CASSEGQGKWYEQFF.

This chain joins TRBV7-8 and TRBJ1-6; TRBD1 matches at 8 bases. Germline trimming cut 5 bases from V and 4 bases from J; bases unmatched to any gene: 4. Germline V lookup: CDR1 SGHVS, CDR2 FQNEAQ. The length of the CDR3 is 15 residues. The CDR3 spells CASSPGQGYNSPLHF. The CDR3 DNA reads as TGTGCCAGCAGCCCCGGACAGGGATATAATTCACCCCTCCACTTT.

This clonotype occurred a few times. The chain couples TRBV4-1 to TRBJ2-7; D is unresolved. Germline CDR1 is MGHRA and CDR2 is YSYEKL. This CDR3 is built from 12 residues. The V gene lost 8 bases and the J gene lost 6 bases, with 14 bases spanning the gap. CDR3 sequence (DNA): TGCGCCAGCGGAAGCTCGTCGGGCGAGCAGTACTTC. Protein: CASGSSSGEQYF.

A few counts support this clonotype. The chain employs TRBV7-3 and TRBJ1-1, with D uncertain. Germline V gene lookup returns CDR1 SGHTA and CDR2 FQGTGA. This CDR3 is 13 amino acids long. V gave up 3 bases and J gave up 10 bases, with 15 bases separating them. In DNA, the CDR3 is TGTGCCAGCAGCTTGGAGTCAGGACGCGGAGCTTTCTTT. This encodes CASSLESGRGAFF. The full variable domain, rest sourced from reference TRBV7-3 and TRBJ1-1, is GAGVSQTPSNKVTEKGKYVELRCDPISGHTALYWYRQSLGQGPEFLIYFQGTGAADDSGLPNDRFFAVRPEGSVSTLKIQRTERGDSAVYLCASSLESGRGAFFGQGTRLTVV.

The V call is TRBV12-3 or TRBV12-4, the J call TRBJ2-2; 7 bases are a match to TRBD1. The CDR3 is 14 residues long. Trimming took 10 bases from V and 6 from J; bases not matched to a gene: 11. CDR3 loop: CAILGGAGAGELFF. The CDR3 nucleotides are TGTGCCATCCTAGGGGGCGCGGGTGCCGGGGAGCTGTTTTTT.

This clonotype was counted only a few times. The genes are TRBV5-6 and TRBJ2-3; D tentatively reads TRBD1 or TRBD2 (7 bases each). Per germline, CDR1 SGHDT and CDR2 YYEEEE. The CDR3 consists of 16 residues. V was pared by 2 bases and J by 2 bases, with 15 bases between. CDR3 in DNA: TGTGCCAGCAGCTTCCCCCAGGGGGGGCCCACAGATACGCAGTATTTT. Translating it yields CASSFPQGGPTDTQYF.